This T cell receptor (beta chain) was profiled in a study of blood T cell repertoires in COVID-19. Study-level information: Samples of COVID-19 (acute and convalescent) were obtained from the United States, Italy and Spain. PBMCs, B-cell-depleted T cells, or T cells were the source of the cDNA or gDNA that made up the material.

This CDR3 has 11 residues. Germline V gene lookup returns CDR1 SGHVS and CDR2 FQNEAQ. In the original workflow: Cell counts per sample came from amplifying reference gene primers. Repertoires were generated with immunoSEQ multiplex PCR, while TCRdb's copy carries only in-frame clones and drops some. The V and J calls and the clone size are those of that table, but D and trimming were determined from the DNA. The sample comprises roughly 140,000 clones, approximately 82% of which are singletons, and 7.2% rests with the top ten. A note on this clone: An end of the junction does not agree with germline; a read error may underlie this.

The sample consisted of peripheral blood. The chain carries TRBV7-8 and TRBJ1-4, with 9 positions matching TRBD1. The TCR sequence derives from a woman aged 45-65 years in a cohort sampled during active or convalescent COVID-19. The CDR3 nucleotides are TGTGCCAGCAGGCGATCCGGGACAGGGATTTTT. This sequence encodes CASRRSGTGIF.